Listed below are T cell receptor beta chains from one sample, sequenced in a study of CD8 T cells in Susac syndrome. One entry per CDR3 protein, called by TCRdb with MiXCR from the immunoSEQ multiplex PCR reads. Seen here are 250,000 to 300,000 distinct CDR3 sequences, around nine tenths observed once, and the top ten hold around 0.18%. Sequencing used CD8+ T cells from PBMCs. These receptors were collected from a human donor with multiple sclerosis. CDR3s include the opening cysteine and the closing phenylalanine or tryptophan. The D gene is left open where the match is weak. Size is stated for part of the rows, as once, few or many counts, or as a class when the clone is expanded.

CDR3 DNA: TGTGCCAGCAGCTCTCCACCAGAGCTTACGCAGTATTTT
CDR3 protein: CASSSPPELTQYF
J gene: TRBJ2-3
V gene: TRBV6-1
D gene: .
clone size: .

CDR3 DNA: TGCAGCGTCGACGGACACTTCCCGCGCAATGAGCAGTTCTTC
CDR3 protein: CSVDGHFPRNEQFF
J gene: TRBJ2-1
V gene: TRBV29-1
D gene: .
clone size: .

CDR3 DNA: TGTGCCAGCTCACCGGTCCAGCCCGAAAACCCCTACGAGCAGTTCTTC
CDR3 protein: CASSPVQPENPYEQFF
J gene: TRBJ2-1
V gene: TRBV18
D gene: .
clone size: .

CDR3 DNA: TGTGCCAGCAGTTACACCCTCACAGGGGCCCCCGGGGAGCTGTTTTTT
CDR3 protein: CASSYTLTGAPGELFF
J gene: TRBJ2-2
V gene: TRBV6-6
D gene: TRBD1
clone size: .

CDR3 DNA: TGTGCCAGCACCTATAGCTCTGGAAACACCATATATTTT
CDR3 protein: CASTYSSGNTIYF
J gene: TRBJ1-3
V gene: TRBV12-3/TRBV12-4
D gene: .
clone size: .

CDR3 DNA: TGTGCCATCGGGAGGGTCCTTAGCACAGATACGCAGTATTTT
CDR3 protein: CAIGRVLSTDTQYF
J gene: TRBJ2-3
V gene: TRBV10-3
D gene: TRBD2
clone size: .

CDR3 DNA: TGTGCCAGCAGTATGGACAGTACCTACGAGCAGTACTTC
CDR3 protein: CASSMDSTYEQYF
J gene: TRBJ2-7
V gene: TRBV2
D gene: .
clone size: .

CDR3 DNA: TGCAGCGTTGAATCGCGGCGACTAGCGGGATATGAGCAGTTCTTC
CDR3 protein: CSVESRRLAGYEQFF
J gene: TRBJ2-1
V gene: TRBV29-1
D gene: TRBD2
clone size: .

CDR3 DNA: TGCGCCAGCAGCCAAGGGGCATCCTACGAGCAGTACTTC
CDR3 protein: CASSQGASYEQYF
J gene: TRBJ2-7
V gene: TRBV4-1
D gene: .
clone size: few

CDR3 DNA: TGCAGTGCTAGAGGACAGGAGTCCTACGAGCAGTACTTC
CDR3 protein: CSARGQESYEQYF
J gene: TRBJ2-7
V gene: TRBV20-1
D gene: .
clone size: .

CDR3 DNA: TGTGCCAGCAGCTTAGCCGGGGCAGGGGGAGACGGCTACACCTTC
CDR3 protein: CASSLAGAGGDGYTF
J gene: TRBJ1-2
V gene: TRBV7-8
D gene: TRBD1
clone size: .

CDR3 DNA: TGTGCCTGGAGTCCCCGGGGACAGGGCCAGTGGTATGAGCAGTTCTTC
CDR3 protein: CAWSPRGQGQWYEQFF
J gene: TRBJ2-1
V gene: TRBV30
D gene: TRBD1
clone size: .

CDR3 DNA: TGTGCCAGCACCCCTATAGCAGGCGAGCAGTACTTC
CDR3 protein: CASTPIAGEQYF
J gene: TRBJ2-7
V gene: TRBV7-9
D gene: .
clone size: .

CDR3 DNA: TGTGCCAGCAGCGGGGACAGGGGGAATGAGCAGTTCTTC
CDR3 protein: CASSGDRGNEQFF
J gene: TRBJ2-1
V gene: TRBV7-3
D gene: TRBD1
clone size: .

CDR3 DNA: TGTGCCAGCGGACAGGTCGGGGATACGCAGTATTTT
CDR3 protein: CASGQVGDTQYF
J gene: TRBJ2-3
V gene: TRBV11-3
D gene: TRBD1
clone size: .

CDR3 DNA: TGTGCCAGCAGTGACGGGTATGGGACAGGGTTTGGGGCCAACGTCCTGACTTTC
CDR3 protein: CASSDGYGTGFGANVLTF
J gene: TRBJ2-6
V gene: TRBV2
D gene: TRBD1
clone size: .

CDR3 DNA: TGTGCCAGCAGCCAATCGACGGACTCAAGAAATGAAAAACTGTTTTTT
CDR3 protein: CASSQSTDSRNEKLFF
J gene: TRBJ1-4
V gene: TRBV7-9
D gene: .
clone size: .

CDR3 DNA: TGCGCCAGCAGCCACTCAGGTACGAACACTGAAGCTTTCTTT
CDR3 protein: CASSHSGTNTEAFF
J gene: TRBJ1-1
V gene: TRBV4-1
D gene: .
clone size: .

CDR3 DNA: TGCAGCGTGTCGGGCCTAAGACCCCCAGATACGCAGTATTTT
CDR3 protein: CSVSGLRPPDTQYF
J gene: TRBJ2-3
V gene: TRBV29-1
D gene: .
clone size: .

CDR3 DNA: TGCGCCAGCAGCTTGGGGTTCGGCGCGAGCTCCTACAATGAGCAGTTCTTC
CDR3 protein: CASSLGFGASSYNEQFF
J gene: TRBJ2-1
V gene: TRBV5-1
D gene: .
clone size: .

CDR3 DNA: TGCAGTGCTAGAGATCCCACGGGCCCCGGGAGCAATCAGCCCCAGCATTTT
CDR3 protein: CSARDPTGPGSNQPQHF
J gene: TRBJ1-5
V gene: TRBV20-1
D gene: .
clone size: .

CDR3 DNA: TGTGCCAGCAGCGACGGGCCGAGGGAAAATGAGCAGTTCTTC
CDR3 protein: CASSDGPRENEQFF
J gene: TRBJ2-1
V gene: TRBV9
D gene: .
clone size: .

CDR3 DNA: TGTGCCAGCAGCCAAGGGACAGGGGCGCTGGGCCACGAGCAGTACTTC
CDR3 protein: CASSQGTGALGHEQYF
J gene: TRBJ2-7
V gene: TRBV3-1
D gene: TRBD1
clone size: .

CDR3 DNA: TGTGCCACCAGCCCGGCGACTTCGAACTATGGCTACACCTTC
CDR3 protein: CATSPATSNYGYTF
J gene: TRBJ1-2
V gene: TRBV15
D gene: .
clone size: few

CDR3 DNA: TGTGCCAGCAGCGCTGGGGGTTCCACATTCACAGATACGCAGTATTTT
CDR3 protein: CASSAGGSTFTDTQYF
J gene: TRBJ2-3
V gene: TRBV7-8
D gene: .
clone size: .

CDR3 DNA: TGTGCCTGGACCCGGGGGGGCAATCAGCCCCAGCATTTT
CDR3 protein: CAWTRGGNQPQHF
J gene: TRBJ1-5
V gene: TRBV30
D gene: .
clone size: .

CDR3 DNA: TGTGCCAGCAGTTACCCCGGACGGCGTGCAACTAATGAAAAACTGTTTTTT
CDR3 protein: CASSYPGRRATNEKLFF
J gene: TRBJ1-4
V gene: TRBV6-2/TRBV6-3
D gene: .
clone size: .

CDR3 DNA: TGTGCCTGGAGGGGTGGCACTGAAGCTTTCTTT
CDR3 protein: CAWRGGTEAFF
J gene: TRBJ1-1
V gene: TRBV30
D gene: .
clone size: .

CDR3 DNA: TGTGCCACCGGGGGGGACGGGAGCTCCTACGAGCAGTACTTC
CDR3 protein: CATGGDGSSYEQYF
J gene: TRBJ2-7
V gene: TRBV6-5
D gene: TRBD2
clone size: .

CDR3 DNA: TGTGCCAGCAGCTTACGGCCCGGGACAGGGGTCACCGGGGAGCTGTTTTTT
CDR3 protein: CASSLRPGTGVTGELFF
J gene: TRBJ2-2
V gene: TRBV7-3
D gene: TRBD1
clone size: .

CDR3 DNA: TGTGCCAGCAGCTTAAGTTCCGAGGCGGGAGAGACCCAGTACTTC
CDR3 protein: CASSLSSEAGETQYF
J gene: TRBJ2-5
V gene: TRBV7-2
D gene: .
clone size: .

CDR3 DNA: TGTGCCAGCGGGTGGACAGGTTTCTCCTACGAGCAGTACTTC
CDR3 protein: CASGWTGFSYEQYF
J gene: TRBJ2-7
V gene: TRBV28
D gene: TRBD1
clone size: .

CDR3 DNA: TGCAGCGTTGCAATGGGGACAGGGGGGACTGAAGCTTTCTTT
CDR3 protein: CSVAMGTGGTEAFF
J gene: TRBJ1-1
V gene: TRBV29-1
D gene: TRBD1
clone size: few

CDR3 DNA: TGTGCCAGCAGCCAAGAAAGCGGGGGGGCGAATGAGCAGTTCTTC
CDR3 protein: CASSQESGGANEQFF
J gene: TRBJ2-1
V gene: TRBV4-2
D gene: TRBD2
clone size: .

CDR3 DNA: TGTGCCAGCAGCTTGATGCGATCCACTGAAGCTTTCTTT
CDR3 protein: CASSLMRSTEAFF
J gene: TRBJ1-1
V gene: TRBV5-6
D gene: .
clone size: once

CDR3 DNA: TGTGCCAGCACACCCGCCGAGAGTCTGCGGGAGCAGTTCTTC
CDR3 protein: CASTPAESLREQFF
J gene: TRBJ2-1
V gene: TRBV19
D gene: .
clone size: .

CDR3 DNA: TGTGCCAGTTCCTATAGCGGGAGCTCCTACAATGAGCAGTTCTTC
CDR3 protein: CASSYSGSSYNEQFF
J gene: TRBJ2-1
V gene: TRBV19
D gene: TRBD2
clone size: few

CDR3 DNA: TGTGCCAGCAGCCAAACAGGGTCTGGAAACACCATATATTTT
CDR3 protein: CASSQTGSGNTIYF
J gene: TRBJ1-3
V gene: TRBV14
D gene: .
clone size: .

CDR3 DNA: TGTGCCAGTAGTATGGGATCCACAGATACGCAGTATTTT
CDR3 protein: CASSMGSTDTQYF
J gene: TRBJ2-3
V gene: TRBV19
D gene: .
clone size: .

CDR3 DNA: TGTGCCAGCAGTGAAGCCCTAGCGGGGGGCACAGATACGCAGTATTTT
CDR3 protein: CASSEALAGGTDTQYF
J gene: TRBJ2-3
V gene: TRBV6-1
D gene: TRBD2
clone size: few

CDR3 DNA: TGTGCCAGCAGAGGGGGGTTAAGCTCCTATAATTCACCCCTCCACTTT
CDR3 protein: CASRGGLSSYNSPLHF
J gene: TRBJ1-6
V gene: TRBV6-1
D gene: .
clone size: .

CDR3 DNA: TGTGCCAGCAGCTCAACAAGACTAGCGGAGACCCAGTACTTC
CDR3 protein: CASSSTRLAETQYF
J gene: TRBJ2-5
V gene: TRBV5-4
D gene: TRBD2
clone size: .